This TCR beta chain appears in the sequencing data of a study of radiotherapy plus CTLA-4 blockade in lung cancer. Study in general: Disease control was seen in approximately 31% of patients, objective responses in roughly 19%.

Findings and limits, study-wide: Reports identified early blood T cell clone dynamics, with interferon-beta, as the best response predictor. Some TCR clones had been derived from tumors. These clones expanded in peripheral blood after radiotherapy plus ipilimumab.

CTLA-4 blockade with ipilimumab, together with focal radiation, was given to patients with chemo-refractory metastatic non-small-cell lung cancer. Sequenced by immunoSEQ multiplex PCR; TCRdb stores in-frame clones only, minus some. Of around 82,000 clones detected, about 84% appear once; the ten largest clones hold approximately 0.8%. For this clone: As yet, its antigen is unknown.

CDR1 and CDR2 (germline): MNHNY, SVGAGI (reference sequence). Between the trimmed V and J ends, which lost 0 bases and 1 base, there was a span of 9 bases. The CDR3 sequence is 16 residues long. Sequencing was performed on peripheral blood, taken from a patient treated with radiotherapy plus ipilimumab. The TCR comes from a human donor with non-small cell lung cancer who had stable disease on radiotherapy plus ipilimumab. V usage is TRBV6-6 and J usage is TRBJ2-2; D is possibly TRBD1 (5 bases). Written as DNA, the CDR3 is TGTGCCAGCAGTTACTCAAGGCAGGGGAACACCGGGGAGCTGTTTTTT. It yields the protein CASSYSRQGNTGELFF.